This T cell receptor beta chain was identified in a study of T cells in tuberculosis. Study outcomes and limitations: Active tuberculosis alpha repertoires lay closer to GMM-specific TCRs than controls'. GEM motif frequencies gave about 70% accuracy; the GMM repertoire gave 80% to 90%.

Described time point: new active TB diagnosis, blood taken before or within 7 days of starting treatment. The assay was immunoSEQ multiplex PCR, and TCRdb's table has in-frame clones only and misses some. The sample lists 25,000 to 30,000 clones, about 92% occurring once. Germline V gives CDR1 ENHRY, CDR2 SYGVKD. J lost 4 bases, V lost 0 bases, and 0 bases had no gene match. The CDR3 runs 15 residues. About this clone itself: Its antigen is as yet unknown.

The sample consisted of PBMCs, taken at tuberculosis diagnosis. This clonotype originated in an adult with tuberculosis. The V and J genes are TRBV10-3 and TRBJ2-2; 9 positions match TRBD2. CDR3 sequence: CAISESSGGTGELFF. CDR3 sequence (DNA): TGTGCCATCAGTGAGTCTAGCGGGGGCACCGGGGAGCTGTTTTTT.